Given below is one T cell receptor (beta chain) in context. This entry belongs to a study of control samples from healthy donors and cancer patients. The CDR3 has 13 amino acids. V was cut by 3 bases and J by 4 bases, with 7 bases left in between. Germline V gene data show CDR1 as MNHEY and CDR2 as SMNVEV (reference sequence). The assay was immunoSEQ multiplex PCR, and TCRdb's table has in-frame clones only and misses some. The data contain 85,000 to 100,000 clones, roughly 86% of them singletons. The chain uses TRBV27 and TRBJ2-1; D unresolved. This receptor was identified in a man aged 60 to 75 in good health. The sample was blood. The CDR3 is CASSFDWYNEQFF. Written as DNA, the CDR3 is TGTGCCAGCAGTTTTGACTGGTACAATGAGCAGTTCTTC.